The entry below gives a single T cell receptor (beta chain) sequence along with its context. The sample belongs to a study of blood T cell repertoires in COVID-19. In the study overall: From T cells, B-cell-depleted T cells, or PBMCs came the material, which was cDNA or gDNA.

The repertoire was sequenced with immunoSEQ multiplex PCR; TCRdb's copy has only in-frame clones and lacks some. The sample has around 140,000 clones, approximately 90% seen once. This CDR3 contains 19 residues. V was clipped by 0 bases and J by 3 bases; unmatched bases: 17. This TCR was sampled from a man aged 18 to 30 with COVID-19, enrolled during active disease. The sample taken for sequencing was peripheral blood. The V and J genes are TRBV5-3 and TRBJ2-7; TRBD2 matches 8 bases. TRBV5-3 is identified as an open reading frame with a role that is uncertain. The CDR3 region is CARSLEAGVSEMGFYEQYF. CDR3 DNA: TGTGCCAGAAGCTTGGAAGCGGGAGTGAGCGAAATGGGGTTCTACGAGCAGTACTTC.